Presented here are 4 T cell receptor beta chains from one specimen sequenced in a study of shared clonotypes between healthy human individuals. Assay: immunoSEQ multiplex PCR; the TCRdb copy retains only in-frame clones and omits some. The sample shows a few million clones, roughly 90% of them seen only once. Sample: naive CD4+ T cells from PBMCs. Regarding subset: CD45RA+ positively selected. The receptors were gathered from a man between 18 and 29 years old in good health. Some clones in this sample may be carry-over from other donors' samples.

As regards this clone: This sample also contains other DNA sequences that code for the same CDR3. The rearrangement links TRBV10-3 to TRBJ2-7; the D gene is possibly TRBD1 (5 bases). V was trimmed by 0 bases and J by 5 bases, leaving 5 bases between them. The CDR3 contains 12 residues. From germline, CDR1 is ENHRY and CDR2 SYGVKD. CDR3 region: CAISESRDEQYF. The CDR3 DNA reads TGTGCCATCAGTGAGTCCAGGGACGAGCAGTACTTC.

V is TRBV30 and J is TRBJ2-7; D is uncertain. The CDR3 has 12 amino acids. Germline CDR1 GTSNPN, CDR2 SVGIG (reference sequence). Trimming removed 3 bases at V and 1 base at J, with 7 bases between. The CDR3 nucleotides read TGTGCCTGGAGGAAGGGTTCCTACGAGCAGTACTTC. This sequence encodes CAWRKGSYEQYF.

The chain couples TRBV27 to TRBJ2-2; TRBD1 is a possible D gene (8 bases). The V end lost 5 bases, the J end lost 3 bases, and 34 bases lay between the germline ends. Germline V gene sequence: CDR1 MNHEY, CDR2 SMNVEV (reference sequence). The CDR3 is 22 amino acids. The CDR3 bases are TGTGCCAGCAGTATAAACATGTACCGGGACAGGTTGGGGGGGTTTTACACCGGGGAGCTGTTTTTT. The encoded protein is CASSINMYRDRLGGFYTGELFF.

The chain joins TRBV27 to TRBJ2-7, with D perhaps matching TRBD1 or TRBD2 (5 bases each). The CDR3 extends over 16 amino acids. V was clipped by 8 bases and J by 0 bases, with 20 bases between them. Germline loops: CDR1 MNHEY, CDR2 SMNVEV (reference sequence). CDR3 in amino acids: CASAKFTWGSSYEQYF. The CDR3 bases are TGTGCCAGCGCCAAATTTACGTGGGGGAGCTCCTACGAGCAGTACTTC.